The present TCR beta chain was sequenced within a study of PD-1 blockade in classical Hodgkin lymphoma. Study summary: The patients were dosed with nivolumab 3 mg/kg, infused intravenously every 2 weeks.

Time point reported: cycle 4 day 1 (C4D1), after more than five weeks of nivolumab. The patients all showed relapse after autologous stem cell transplantation, while their brentuximab vedotin exposure varied. Generated by immunoSEQ multiplex PCR, the TCRdb table keeps only in-frame clones and is missing some. This sample has about 41,000 clones, with 69% found just once. Trimming shortened V by 0 bases and J by 7 bases, and 9 bases separated the two germline ends. This CDR3 spans 13 amino acids. Germline CDR1 and CDR2: PRHDT and FYEKMQ (reference sequence). The input for sequencing was peripheral blood mononuclear cells (PBMCs), taken before the fourth cycle of nivolumab. This receptor was identified in a human donor with classical Hodgkin lymphoma. The chain employs TRBV13 and TRBJ2-5; D call uncertain. The CDR3 DNA reads TGTGCCAGCAGCTTAGGGACCGCGAGGACCCAGTACTTC. This translates into CASSLGTARTQYF.